The text below deals with one T cell receptor (beta chain). The antigen is not known. This entry belongs to a study of CD8 T cells in ankylosing spondylitis. Study results and caveats: Blood of patients with ankylosing spondylitis appeared to be characterized by a TCR beta motif of several highly homologous variants. Reactive arthritis synovial fluid and blood were previously reported to contain some motif variants. Disease-linked clones were reportedly significantly enriched in matched ankylosing spondylitis synovial fluid.

Molecular-barcoded quantitative 5'-RACE produced these TCR beta libraries. TCRdb re-called the 5' RACE reads with MiXCR, one entry per CDR3 protein. The sample holds roughly 35,000 distinct CDR3 sequences, 15% to 20% seen once. Germline CDR1 reads SQVTM; CDR2 reads ANQGSEA. Trimming cost V 4 bases and J 2 bases, with 8 bases left between them. The CDR3 spans 13 residues. What was sequenced was blood. The sequence derives from a male donor with ankylosing spondylitis or in good health (not recorded which). The chain has TRBV29-1 and TRBJ2-2; a possible D gene is TRBD1 (6 bases). In DNA, the CDR3 is TGCAGCGTTGGCAGGGGCAACACCGGGGAGCTGTTTTTT. Translating it yields CSVGRGNTGELFF.